A selection of T cell receptor beta chains follows, all from one sample in a study of T cells after posttransplantation cyclophosphamide. TCRdb's table, derived via immunoSEQ multiplex PCR, lists solely in-frame clones and lacks some. The sample gives about 39,000 clones, none seen only once, and the top ten clones hold around 4.5%. The sequencing input was PBMCs. The receptors come from a woman in her fifties or sixties in good health and a related stem cell transplant donor. Each CDR3 is given with its conserved first and last residue. The D gene is left open where the match is weak. Clone sizes are given selectively: once, few, many, or a class where the clone is expanded.

size: many
J: TRBJ1-4
V: TRBV6-1
D: NA
DNA: TGTGCCAGCAGTGAAAGGTGGAGTGAAAAACTGTTTTTT
CDR3: CASSERWSEKLFF

size: many
J: TRBJ1-2
V: TRBV2
D: TRBD1
DNA: TGTGCCAGTCGCCGGGACAGGGGGCTAAACTATGGCTACACCTTC
CDR3: CASRRDRGLNYGYTF

size: many
J: TRBJ1-1
V: TRBV6-1
D: NA
DNA: TGTGCCAGCAGTGTTCGGAGGAACACTGAAGCTTTCTTT
CDR3: CASSVRRNTEAFF

size: many
J: TRBJ2-7
V: TRBV5-6
D: NA
DNA: TGTGCCAGCAGCTCGCCCAGGGGGGTTTACGAGCAGTACTTC
CDR3: CASSSPRGVYEQYF

size: many
J: TRBJ1-2
V: TRBV5-6
D: NA
DNA: TGTGCCAGCAGCCTACAGGGCCTCCGGGGCTACACCTTC
CDR3: CASSLQGLRGYTF

size: many
J: TRBJ2-3
V: TRBV19
D: TRBD1
DNA: TGTGCCAGTAGTGCGGACAGGGGGCATAGCACAGATACGCAGTATTTT
CDR3: CASSADRGHSTDTQYF

size: many
J: TRBJ1-6
V: TRBV19
D: TRBD1
DNA: TGTGCCAGCAGGGACAGGGGGCTTTCACCCCTCCACTTT
CDR3: CASRDRGLSPLHF

size: many
J: TRBJ2-4
V: TRBV2
D: TRBD1
DNA: TGTGCCAGCACCCTACAGGGGATAGGAAACATTCAGTACTTC
CDR3: CASTLQGIGNIQYF

size: many
J: TRBJ1-6
V: TRBV7-7
D: NA
DNA: TGTGCTAGCAGCTTAGACAGAGATTCACCCCTCCACTTT
CDR3: CASSLDRDSPLHF

size: many
J: TRBJ2-5
V: TRBV15
D: TRBD1
DNA: TGTGCCACCAGCAGAGATTCAGGGGGAGAGACCCAGTACTTC
CDR3: CATSRDSGGETQYF

size: many
J: TRBJ1-6
V: TRBV4-1
D: NA
DNA: TGCGCCAGCAGCCAAGCTAACGGGGGGTTCTTGTCACCCCTCCACTTT
CDR3: CASSQANGGFLSPLHF

size: many
J: TRBJ1-5
V: TRBV12-5
D: NA
DNA: TGTGCTAGTGGCCCCAGGGAGGATCAGCCCCAGCATTTT
CDR3: CASGPREDQPQHF

size: NA
J: TRBJ2-7
V: TRBV18
D: TRBD1
DNA: TGTGCCAGCTCACCTTATCCAGGGGGCGAGCAGTACTTC
CDR3: CASSPYPGGEQYF

size: many
J: TRBJ1-1
V: TRBV7-9
D: NA
DNA: TGTGCCAGCAGCTTAGTTCCGGTCGGGACTGAAGCTTTCTTT
CDR3: CASSLVPVGTEAFF

size: many
J: TRBJ1-2
V: TRBV5-1
D: NA
DNA: TGCGCCAGCAGCTTGGGTGTGACAGGAGGAGGCGGCTACACCTTC
CDR3: CASSLGVTGGGGYTF

size: many
J: TRBJ1-1
V: TRBV7-2
D: TRBD1
DNA: TGTGCCAGCAGCACCCGACAGGGGAACACTGAAGCTTTCTTT
CDR3: CASSTRQGNTEAFF

size: many
J: TRBJ1-6
V: TRBV14
D: NA
DNA: TGTGCCAGCAGCCAAGGACAGTCACCCCTCCACTTT
CDR3: CASSQGQSPLHF

size: many
J: TRBJ2-5
V: TRBV7-7
D: TRBD1
DNA: TGTGCCAGCAGCTTCGGTGTAGTTACCAGGGGGCAGCAAGAGACCCAGTACTTC
CDR3: CASSFGVVTRGQQETQYF

size: many
J: TRBJ2-7
V: TRBV6-1
D: TRBD1
DNA: TGTGCCAGCCAGACACAGGGGACGACGACCTACGAGCAGTACTTC
CDR3: CASQTQGTTTYEQYF

size: many
J: TRBJ2-4
V: TRBV29-1
D: TRBD1
DNA: TGCAGCGTTGAGGGGGGACAGGTAGCCAAAAACATTCAGTACTTC
CDR3: CSVEGGQVAKNIQYF

size: few
J: TRBJ1-6
V: TRBV7-8
D: NA
DNA: TGTGCCAGCAGCTTAGCGCCGGGGGTAACGGGTTCACCCCTCCACTTT
CDR3: CASSLAPGVTGSPLHF

size: many
J: TRBJ1-6
V: TRBV15
D: NA
DNA: TGTGCCACCAGCAGAAACCCAGGGAGCAGCGGGAGTCTTTCACCCCTCCACTTT
CDR3: CATSRNPGSSGSLSPLHF

size: many
J: TRBJ1-1
V: TRBV7-8
D: TRBD1
DNA: TGTGCCAGCAGCTTTCGGAACAGGGGTTCCCGGGACACTGAAGCTTTCTTT
CDR3: CASSFRNRGSRDTEAFF

size: few
J: TRBJ1-5
V: TRBV28
D: NA
DNA: TGTGCCAGCAGGACCCCGGGAGGAATTCAGCCCCAGCATTTT
CDR3: CASRTPGGIQPQHF

size: many
J: TRBJ2-2
V: TRBV29-1
D: NA
DNA: TGCAGCGCCCAAGCCCCCGCAGCCAGGGGGAACACCGGGGAGCTGTTTTTT
CDR3: CSAQAPAARGNTGELFF

size: many
J: TRBJ2-1
V: TRBV4-3
D: NA
DNA: TGCGCCAGCAGCCAAGATCCCCCGAGGGACAATGAGCAGTTCTTC
CDR3: CASSQDPPRDNEQFF

size: many
J: TRBJ2-5
V: TRBV7-7
D: NA
DNA: TGTGCCAGCAGCTCTCCGGGAGAGACCCAGTACTTC
CDR3: CASSSPGETQYF

size: many
J: TRBJ2-2
V: TRBV19
D: NA
DNA: TGTGCCAGTAGTGCCTTTTTTGTAGCGTCTAACACCGGGGAGCTGTTTTTT
CDR3: CASSAFFVASNTGELFF

size: many
J: TRBJ2-1
V: TRBV4-3
D: NA
DNA: TGCGCCAGCAGCCAAGGTGTCAGCTACAATGAGCAGTTCTTC
CDR3: CASSQGVSYNEQFF

size: many
J: TRBJ2-4
V: TRBV9
D: TRBD2
DNA: TGTGCCAGCAGCCCCCAAGTCGGGGGGGACATTCAGTACTTC
CDR3: CASSPQVGGDIQYF

size: many
J: TRBJ1-4
V: TRBV5-1
D: NA
DNA: TGCGCCAGCAGCGCGCGGGGGCGCGAAGAAAAACTGTTTTTT
CDR3: CASSARGREEKLFF

size: NA
J: TRBJ1-5
V: TRBV23-1
D: NA
DNA: TGCGCCAGCAGCCAATCCCCAGGAAATCAGCCCCAGCATTTT
CDR3: CASSQSPGNQPQHF

size: many
J: TRBJ1-1
V: TRBV18
D: NA
DNA: TGTGCCAGCTCACCTTATGCGGGAACTGAAGCTTTCTTT
CDR3: CASSPYAGTEAFF

size: many
J: TRBJ2-5
V: TRBV13
D: NA
DNA: TGTGCCAGCAGCTTACTTCGTGGGCAGGGAGAGACCCAGTACTTC
CDR3: CASSLLRGQGETQYF

size: many
J: TRBJ1-1
V: TRBV7-6
D: TRBD1
DNA: TGTGCCAGCAGCCCCCCAAGAGGGACAGTCACTGAAGCTTTCTTT
CDR3: CASSPPRGTVTEAFF

size: many
J: TRBJ2-5
V: TRBV7-2
D: NA
DNA: TGTGCCAGCAGATCCTTTGGGCAGTCCGAGACCCAGTACTTC
CDR3: CASRSFGQSETQYF

size: many
J: TRBJ1-2
V: TRBV9
D: TRBD1
DNA: TGTGCCAGCAGGGCGGGACAGGACTATGGCTACACCTTC
CDR3: CASRAGQDYGYTF

size: many
J: TRBJ1-4
V: TRBV4-1
D: NA
DNA: TGCGCCAGCAGCCAAGTGGCAGGGTCTAATGAAAAACTGTTTTTT
CDR3: CASSQVAGSNEKLFF

size: many
J: TRBJ1-5
V: TRBV7-8
D: NA
DNA: TGTGCCAGCAGCTTATGGAGTCGGCTTTCAGCCCAGCATTTT
CDR3: CASSLWSRLSAQHF

size: many
J: TRBJ2-1
V: TRBV4-3
D: TRBD2
DNA: TGCGCCAGCAGCCAAGATCCCCCCTTGACTAGCGGGGGTTACAATGAGCAGTTCTTC
CDR3: CASSQDPPLTSGGYNEQFF

size: many
J: TRBJ1-4
V: TRBV12-1
D: NA
DNA: TGTGCCAGCAGCTTTGCATCCACGGGGACTAATGAAAAACTGTTTTTT
CDR3: CASSFASTGTNEKLFF

size: many
J: TRBJ2-2
V: TRBV5-1
D: NA
DNA: TGCGCCAGCGTCGGTGCCGCGAACACCGGGGAGCTGTTTTTT
CDR3: CASVGAANTGELFF